The rows below give T cell receptor beta chains drawn from one sample of a study of a mutant IDH1 vaccine in newly diagnosed glioma. Data came from immunoSEQ multiplex PCR; TCRdb stores just in-frame clones and leaves some out. The profile shows around 61,000 clones, approximately 90% of them singletons. No antigen is known for these receptors. This sample comprised PBMCs, obtained from a glioma patient whose treatment included an IDH1 peptide vaccine. These receptors all stem from a woman aged 40 to 50 with glioma. CDR3s include the opening cysteine and the closing phenylalanine or tryptophan. The order of the fields is J gene, V gene, clone size, CDR3 length, D gene, CDR3 protein, CDR3 DNA. D genes are given only for firm matches. Size tells how often a clone was seen (once, few, many) or the class of an expanded clone, and some rows leave it out.

J: TRBJ1-2; V: TRBV7-2; size: -; length: 13; D: -; CDR3: CASSLGRNYGYTF; DNA: TGTGCCAGCAGCTTAGGACGAAACTATGGCTACACCTTC
J: TRBJ2-5; V: TRBV5-1; size: -; length: 15; D: TRBD2; CDR3: CASSLSGGREETQYF; DNA: TGCGCCAGCAGCTTGTCGGGAGGGAGGGAAGAGACCCAGTACTTC
J: TRBJ1-2; V: TRBV6-1; size: -; length: 10; D: -; CDR3: CASKWNGYTF; DNA: TGTGCCAGCAAATGGAATGGCTACACCTTC
J: TRBJ2-7; V: TRBV15; size: -; length: 14; D: -; CDR3: CATSRDKGVYEQYF; DNA: TGTGCCACCAGCAGAGATAAGGGAGTCTACGAGCAGTACTTC
J: TRBJ2-7; V: TRBV13; size: -; length: 16; D: TRBD1; CDR3: CASNLAGTGRVYEQYF; DNA: TGTGCCAGCAACTTAGCTGGGACAGGGAGAGTCTACGAGCAGTACTTC
J: TRBJ2-2; V: TRBV19; size: few; length: 15; D: -; CDR3: CASSPSSRTTGELFF; DNA: TGTGCCAGTAGCCCGAGCAGCCGCACCACCGGGGAGCTGTTTTTT
J: TRBJ2-5; V: TRBV10-3; size: -; length: 14; D: -; CDR3: CATRQGLYQETQYF; DNA: TGTGCCACCCGACAGGGACTGTACCAAGAGACCCAGTACTTC
J: TRBJ2-3; V: TRBV15; size: -; length: 18; D: -; CDR3: CATSRDRVLVRDTDTQYF; DNA: TGTGCCACCAGCAGAGATCGAGTACTAGTTAGGGACACAGATACGCAGTATTTT
J: TRBJ2-1; V: TRBV12-1; size: -; length: 15; D: -; CDR3: CASSHPGVSYNEQFF; DNA: TGTGCCAGCAGCCACCCGGGGGTTTCCTACAATGAGCAGTTCTTC
J: TRBJ1-1; V: TRBV10-2; size: -; length: 16; D: -; CDR3: CASSEMGLRRNTEAFF; DNA: TGCGCCAGCAGTGAAATGGGGCTGAGGAGGAACACTGAAGCTTTCTTT
J: TRBJ2-2; V: TRBV15; size: once; length: 15; D: TRBD2; CDR3: CATSRRTSGTGELFF; DNA: TGTGCCACCAGCAGACGGACTAGCGGAACCGGGGAGCTGTTTTTT
J: TRBJ2-7; V: TRBV6-6; size: -; length: 15; D: -; CDR3: CASSYEGSKSYEQYF; DNA: TGTGCCAGCAGTTACGAAGGGAGCAAGTCCTACGAGCAGTACTTC
J: TRBJ1-2; V: TRBV6-1; size: -; length: 12; D: -; CDR3: CASKARGRGYTF; DNA: TGTGCCAGCAAGGCCAGGGGACGAGGCTACACCTTC